Listed below are T cell receptor beta chains from one sample, sequenced in a study of immune evolution from preneoplasia to lung adenocarcinoma. Measured with immunoSEQ multiplex PCR; TCRdb has only the in-frame clones, and not every one. The sample consists of more than 6,500 clones, under 85% of them appearing once. Sequenced: FFPE adjacent normal lung tissue. These receptor sequences come from a person aged 65 to 79 with lung adenocarcinoma. The CDR3 runs from the conserved cysteine through the conserved F or W. The D gene is left open where the match is weak. Clone size appears in some rows only: once, few, many, or a class for an expanded clone.

DNA: TGTGCCAGCAGTTCGCTCGCCGACAGGGGTTCGTACAATGAGCAGTTCTTC
CDR3: CASSSLADRGSYNEQFF
V: TRBV28
J: TRBJ2-1
D: TRBD1
size: .

DNA: TGCGCCAGCAGCCAAGAAAGGAGGGGGGGAAACACCATATATTTT
CDR3: CASSQERRGGNTIYF
V: TRBV4-1
J: TRBJ1-3
D: .
size: .

DNA: TGTGCCAGTACTGGCAGGGGGCTCCATGAGCAGTTCTTC
CDR3: CASTGRGLHEQFF
V: TRBV19
J: TRBJ2-1
D: TRBD1
size: .

DNA: TGTGCCAGCAGTGAAGACAGGGCGAACGAGCAGTACTTC
CDR3: CASSEDRANEQYF
V: TRBV2
J: TRBJ2-7
D: .
size: .

DNA: TGTGCCAGCAGCCAGAGCTCTGGAAACACCATATATTTT
CDR3: CASSQSSGNTIYF
V: TRBV14
J: TRBJ1-3
D: .
size: .

DNA: TGTGCCTGGAGAGAATTCGGAAACACCATATATTTT
CDR3: CAWREFGNTIYF
V: TRBV30
J: TRBJ1-3
D: .
size: .

DNA: TGTGCCAGCAGCCCAGCCGGGATTTTCACTGAAGCTTTCTTT
CDR3: CASSPAGIFTEAFF
V: TRBV14
J: TRBJ1-1
D: .
size: few

DNA: TGTGCCAGCAGCTTCCTGAGGGCAGGGCGTAGCTCCTACAATGAGCAGTTCTTC
CDR3: CASSFLRAGRSSYNEQFF
V: TRBV5-6
J: TRBJ2-1
D: .
size: once

DNA: TGTGCCAGCAGCTTATCACAGGGGGTTTTGTACGAGCAGTACTTC
CDR3: CASSLSQGVLYEQYF
V: TRBV7-2
J: TRBJ2-7
D: TRBD1
size: .

DNA: TGTGCCAGTAGTAGGCAGGGACAGGGAGCCGGCTATGGCTACACCTTC
CDR3: CASSRQGQGAGYGYTF
V: TRBV19
J: TRBJ1-2
D: TRBD1
size: .

DNA: TGTGCCAGCAGCTTGAGGTACAATGAGCAGTTCTTC
CDR3: CASSLRYNEQFF
V: TRBV5-6
J: TRBJ2-1
D: .
size: .